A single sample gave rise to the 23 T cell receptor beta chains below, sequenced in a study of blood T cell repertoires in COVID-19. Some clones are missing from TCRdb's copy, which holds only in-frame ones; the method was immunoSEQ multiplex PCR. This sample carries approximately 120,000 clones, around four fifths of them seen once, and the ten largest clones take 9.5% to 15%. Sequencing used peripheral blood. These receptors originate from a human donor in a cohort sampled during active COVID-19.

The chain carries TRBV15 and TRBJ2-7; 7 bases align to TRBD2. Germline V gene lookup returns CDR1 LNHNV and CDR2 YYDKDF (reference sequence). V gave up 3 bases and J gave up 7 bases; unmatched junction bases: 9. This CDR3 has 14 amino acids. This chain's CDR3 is CATSRGAGTGEQYF. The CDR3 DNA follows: TGTGCCACCAGCAGGGGAGCGGGGACTGGGGAGCAGTACTTC.

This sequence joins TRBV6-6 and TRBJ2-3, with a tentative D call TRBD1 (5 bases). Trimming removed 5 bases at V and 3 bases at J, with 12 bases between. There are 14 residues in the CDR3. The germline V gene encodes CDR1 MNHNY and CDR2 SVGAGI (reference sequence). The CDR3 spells CASSTPTGTDTQYF. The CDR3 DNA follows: TGTGCCAGCAGTACCCCCACAGGTACAGATACGCAGTATTTT.

The CDR3 sequence is CASSVQAGGTDTQYF. CDR3 nucleotide sequence: TGTGCCAGCAGCGTACAAGCGGGGGGCACAGATACGCAGTATTTT. The chain uses TRBV9 and TRBJ2-3, with 8 bases aligning to TRBD2. With V trimmed by 1 base and J by 1 base, 2 bases remained unmatched. This CDR3 is built from 15 residues. CDR1 SGDLS and CDR2 YYNGEE come from the germline V gene.

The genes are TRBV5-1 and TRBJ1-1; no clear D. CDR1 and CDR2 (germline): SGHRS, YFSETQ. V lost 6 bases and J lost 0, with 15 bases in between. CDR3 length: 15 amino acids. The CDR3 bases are TGCGCCAGCAAGCGGGATTGGGGTTTGAACACTGAAGCTTTCTTT. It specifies CASKRDWGLNTEAFF. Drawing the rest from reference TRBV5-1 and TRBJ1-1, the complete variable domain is KAGVTQTPRYLIKTRGQQVTLSCSPISGHRSVSWYQQTPGQGLQFLFEYFSETQRNKGNFPGRFSGRQFSNSRSEMNVSTLELGDSALYLCASKRDWGLNTEAFFGQGTRLTVV.

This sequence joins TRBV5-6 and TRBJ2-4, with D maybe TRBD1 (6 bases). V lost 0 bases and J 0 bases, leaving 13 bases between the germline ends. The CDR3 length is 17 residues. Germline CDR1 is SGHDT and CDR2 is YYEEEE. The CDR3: CASSLAGTLVAKNIQYF. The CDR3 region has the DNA TGTGCCAGCAGCTTGGCCGGGACACTTGTAGCCAAAAACATTCAGTACTTC. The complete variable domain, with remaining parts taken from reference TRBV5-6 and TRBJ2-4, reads DAGVTQSPTHLIKTRGQQVTLRCSPKSGHDTVSWYQQALGQGPQFIFQYYEEEERQRGNFPDRFSGHQFPNYSSELNVNALLLGDSALYLCASSLAGTLVAKNIQYFGAGTRLSVL.

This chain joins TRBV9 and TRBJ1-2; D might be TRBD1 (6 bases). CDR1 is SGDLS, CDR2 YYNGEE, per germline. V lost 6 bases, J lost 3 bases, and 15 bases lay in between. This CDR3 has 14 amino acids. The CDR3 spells CASTTYRDDYGYTF. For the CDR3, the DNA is TGTGCCAGCACCACGTACAGGGACGACTATGGCTACACCTTC.

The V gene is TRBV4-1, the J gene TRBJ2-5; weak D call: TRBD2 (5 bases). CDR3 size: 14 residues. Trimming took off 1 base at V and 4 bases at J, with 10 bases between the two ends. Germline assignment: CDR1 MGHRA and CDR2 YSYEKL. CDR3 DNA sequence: TGCGCCAGCAGCCAAGTAGCGACCCCAGAGACCCAGTACTTC. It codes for CASSQVATPETQYF.

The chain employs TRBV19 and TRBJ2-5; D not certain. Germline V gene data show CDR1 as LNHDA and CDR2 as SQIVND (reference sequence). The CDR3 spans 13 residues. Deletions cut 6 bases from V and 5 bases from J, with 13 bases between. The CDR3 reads CASSPSGVETQYF. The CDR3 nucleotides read TGTGCCAGTAGCCCCTCCGGAGTGGAGACCCAGTACTTC. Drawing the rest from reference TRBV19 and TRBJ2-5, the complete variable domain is DGGITQSPKYLFRKEGQNVTLSCEQNLNHDAMYWYRQDPGQGLRLIYYSQIVNDFQKGDIAEGYSVSREKKESFPLTVTSAQKNPTAFYLCASSPSGVETQYFGPGTRLLVL.

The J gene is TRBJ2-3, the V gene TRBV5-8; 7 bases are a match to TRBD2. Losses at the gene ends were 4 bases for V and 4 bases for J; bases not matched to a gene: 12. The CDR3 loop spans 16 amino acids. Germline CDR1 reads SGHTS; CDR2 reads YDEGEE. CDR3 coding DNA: TGTGCCAGCAGCCCCGTCCCGGGGGGTAAACCAGATACGCAGTATTTT. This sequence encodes CASSPVPGGKPDTQYF.

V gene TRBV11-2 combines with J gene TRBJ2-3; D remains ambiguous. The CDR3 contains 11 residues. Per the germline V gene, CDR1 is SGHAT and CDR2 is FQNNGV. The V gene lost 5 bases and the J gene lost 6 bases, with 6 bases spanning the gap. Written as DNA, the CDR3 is TGTGCCAGCAGCCGTCCGGATACGCAGTATTTT. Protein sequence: CASSRPDTQYF. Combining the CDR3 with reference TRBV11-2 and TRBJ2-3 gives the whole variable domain EAGVAQSPRYKIIEKRQSVAFWCNPISGHATLYWYQQILGQGPKLLIQFQNNGVVDDSQLPKDRFSAERLKGVDSTLKIQPAKLEDSAVYLCASSRPDTQYFGPGTRLTVL.

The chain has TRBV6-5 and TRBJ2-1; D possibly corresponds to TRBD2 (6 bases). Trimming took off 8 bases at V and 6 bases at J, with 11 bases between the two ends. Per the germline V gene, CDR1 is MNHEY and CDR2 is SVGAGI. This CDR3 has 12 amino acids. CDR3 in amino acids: CASGRWGNEQFF. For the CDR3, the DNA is TGTGCCAGCGGGAGGTGGGGCAATGAGCAGTTCTTC.

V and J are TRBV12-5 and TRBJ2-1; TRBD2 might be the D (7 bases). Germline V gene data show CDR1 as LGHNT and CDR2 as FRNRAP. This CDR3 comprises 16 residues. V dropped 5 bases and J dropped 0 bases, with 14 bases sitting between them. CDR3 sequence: CASGPGGLSSYNEQFF. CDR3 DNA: TGTGCTAGTGGTCCGGGGGGCCTTAGCTCCTACAATGAGCAGTTCTTC. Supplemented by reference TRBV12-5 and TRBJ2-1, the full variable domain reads DARVTQTPRHKVTEMGQEVTMRCQPILGHNTVFWYRQTMMQGLELLAYFRNRAPLDDSGMPKDRFSAEMPDATLATLKIQPSEPRDSAVYFCASGPGGLSSYNEQFFGPGTRLTVL.

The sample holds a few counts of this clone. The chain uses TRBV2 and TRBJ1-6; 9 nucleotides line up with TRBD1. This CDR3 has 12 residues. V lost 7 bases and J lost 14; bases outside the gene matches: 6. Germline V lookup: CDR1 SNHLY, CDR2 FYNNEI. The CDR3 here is CASTGDRVALHF. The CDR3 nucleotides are TGTGCCAGCACTGGGGACAGGGTGGCCCTCCACTTT. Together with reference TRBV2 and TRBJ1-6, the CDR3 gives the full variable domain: EPEVTQTPSHQVTQMGQEVILRCVPISNHLYFYWYRQILGQKVEFLVSFYNNEISEKSEIFDDQFSVERPDGSNFTLKIRSTKLEDSAMYFCASTGDRVALHFGNGTRLTVT.

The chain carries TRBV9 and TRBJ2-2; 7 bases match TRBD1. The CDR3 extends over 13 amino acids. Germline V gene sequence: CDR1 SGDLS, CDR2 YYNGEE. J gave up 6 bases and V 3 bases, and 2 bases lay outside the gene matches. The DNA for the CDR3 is TGTGCCAGCAGCGCTACAGGGGCCGGGGAGCTGTTTTTT. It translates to CASSATGAGELFF.

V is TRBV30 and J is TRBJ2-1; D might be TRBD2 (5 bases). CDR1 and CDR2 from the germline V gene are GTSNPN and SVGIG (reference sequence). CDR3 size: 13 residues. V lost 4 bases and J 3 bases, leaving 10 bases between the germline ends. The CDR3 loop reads CAWTAGVYNEQFF. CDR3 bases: TGTGCCTGGACCGCGGGTGTCTACAATGAGCAGTTCTTC.

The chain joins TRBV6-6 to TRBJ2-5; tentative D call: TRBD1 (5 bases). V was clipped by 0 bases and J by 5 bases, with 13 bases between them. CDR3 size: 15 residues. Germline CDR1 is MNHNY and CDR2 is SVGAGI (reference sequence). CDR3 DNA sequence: TGTGCCAGCAGTTACTCGGGGCAGGGCATGGAGACCCAGTACTTC. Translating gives CASSYSGQGMETQYF.

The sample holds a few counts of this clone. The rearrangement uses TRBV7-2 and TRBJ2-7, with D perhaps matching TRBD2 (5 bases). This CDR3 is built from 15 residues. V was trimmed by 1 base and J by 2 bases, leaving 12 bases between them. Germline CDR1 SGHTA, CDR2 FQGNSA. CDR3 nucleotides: TGTGCCAGCAGCTTAGTTTTGGGGAGAGCCTACGAGCAGTACTTC. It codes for CASSLVLGRAYEQYF.

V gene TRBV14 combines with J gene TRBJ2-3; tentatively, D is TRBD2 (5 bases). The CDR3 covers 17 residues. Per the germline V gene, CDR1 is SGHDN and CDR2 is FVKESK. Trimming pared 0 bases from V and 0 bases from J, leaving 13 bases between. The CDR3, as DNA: TGTGCCAGCAGCCAAGATGTGGCGGGTTCTAGCACAGATACGCAGTATTTT. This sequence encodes CASSQDVAGSSTDTQYF. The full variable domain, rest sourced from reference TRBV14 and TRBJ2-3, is EAGVTQFPSHSVIEKGQTVTLRCDPISGHDNLYWYRRVMGKEIKFLLHFVKESKQDESGMPNNRFLAERTGGTYSTLKVQPAELEDSGVYFCASSQDVAGSSTDTQYFGPGTRLTVL.

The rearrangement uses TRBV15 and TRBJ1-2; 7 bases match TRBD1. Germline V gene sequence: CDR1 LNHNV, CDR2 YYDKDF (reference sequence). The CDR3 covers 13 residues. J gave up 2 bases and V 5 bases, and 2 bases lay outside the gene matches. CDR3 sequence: CATSATGNYGYTF. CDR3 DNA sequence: TGTGCCACCAGCGCGACAGGGAACTATGGCTACACCTTC.

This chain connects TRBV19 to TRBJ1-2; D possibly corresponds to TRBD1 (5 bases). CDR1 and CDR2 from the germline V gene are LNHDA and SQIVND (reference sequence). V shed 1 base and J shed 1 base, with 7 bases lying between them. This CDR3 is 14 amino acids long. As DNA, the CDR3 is TGTGCCAGTAGTATAGGACAGAGTAACTATGGCTACACCTTC. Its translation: CASSIGQSNYGYTF.

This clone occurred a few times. The CDR3 DNA follows: TGCGCCAGCAGTGAGTCCTTCGGGGATGAGCAGTTCTTC. Its protein product is CASSESFGDEQFF. V usage is TRBV10-1 and J usage is TRBJ2-1; TRBD2 might be the D (5 bases). In germline, CDR1 is WNHNN, CDR2 SYGVQD (reference sequence). The V and J ends lost 0 bases and 8 bases respectively, with 8 bases between them. The CDR3 spans 13 residues.

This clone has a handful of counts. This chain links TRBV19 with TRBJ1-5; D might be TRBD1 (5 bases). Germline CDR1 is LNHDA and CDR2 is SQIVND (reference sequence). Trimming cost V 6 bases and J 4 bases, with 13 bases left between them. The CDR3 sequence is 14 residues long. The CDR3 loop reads CASSPLQGNQPQHF. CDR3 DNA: TGTGCCAGTAGCCCCCTCCAGGGAAATCAGCCCCAGCATTTT.

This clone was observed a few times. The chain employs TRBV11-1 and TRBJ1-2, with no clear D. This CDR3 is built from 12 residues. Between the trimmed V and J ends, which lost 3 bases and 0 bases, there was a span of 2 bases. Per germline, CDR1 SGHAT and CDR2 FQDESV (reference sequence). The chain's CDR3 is CASSFSNYGYTF. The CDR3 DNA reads TGTGCCAGCAGCTTCTCTAACTATGGCTACACCTTC. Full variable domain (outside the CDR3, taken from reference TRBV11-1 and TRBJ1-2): EAEVAQSPRYKITEKSQAVAFWCDPISGHATLYWYRQILGQGPELLVQFQDESVVDDSQLPKDRFSAERLKGVDSTLKIQPAELGDSAMYLCASSFSNYGYTFGSGTRLTVV.